Detailed here is one T cell receptor (beta chain). Sequenced by immunoSEQ multiplex PCR; TCRdb stores in-frame clones only, minus some. This sample carries about 120,000 clones, about 92% of them seen once, and the ten largest clones take 11% to 15%. These data come from a study of T cell responses to AZD1222 COVID-19 vaccine. This receptor was obtained from an adult in good health. The source material was peripheral blood, sampled on day 0 of AZD1222 vaccination.

Written as DNA, the CDR3 is TGCAGCGTGAGGACAGGTCCCTACAATGAGCAGTTCTTC. Translating gives CSVRTGPYNEQFF. The chain joins TRBV29-1 to TRBJ2-1; the match to TRBD1 covers 7 bases. V lost 6 bases to trimming and J lost 2 bases; unmatched junction nucleotides: 4. There are 13 residues in the CDR3. Germline V gene lookup returns CDR1 SQVTM and CDR2 ANQGSEA.